What follows are 28 T cell receptor beta chains derived from one specimen sequenced in a study of brain T cells in children with intractable seizures. Time point in this sample: blood from clinic visit 5 months post-surgery; TSC patient then seizure free. This table comes from immunoSEQ multiplex PCR, and its TCRdb copy is limited to in-frame clones, with some not included. The data contain around 340,000 clones, nearly 95% of them seen just once; the ten biggest clones take up about 6%. Source: peripheral blood, taken around 5 months after surgery. Source of these receptors: a boy younger than two with tuberous sclerosis and intractable seizures.

The chain combines TRBV14 with TRBJ1-1; D is possibly TRBD1 (5 bases). CDR1 is SGHDN and CDR2 is FVKESK in the germline V gene. The CDR3 extends over 18 amino acids. The V gene lost 1 base and the J gene lost 4 bases, with 22 bases spanning the gap. CDR3 coding DNA: TGTGCCAGCAGCCAAGCAATTCGCCGGACACCCCCGGGCACTGAAGCTTTCTTT. As protein: CASSQAIRRTPPGTEAFF.

This chain uses TRBV7-6 with TRBJ2-1; no reliable D call. The V and J ends lost 2 bases and 5 bases respectively, with 16 bases between them. Germline V gene sequence: CDR1 SGHVS, CDR2 FNYEAQ. The length of the CDR3 is 16 residues. CDR3: CASSLSPDTSNNEQFF. The CDR3 coding sequence is TGTGCCAGCAGCTTATCGCCAGACACGTCCAACAATGAGCAGTTCTTC.

This clone has just one count. The chain uses TRBV5-8 and TRBJ1-1; D is perhaps TRBD1 (6 bases). Germline V gene sequence: CDR1 SGHTS, CDR2 YDEGEE. V was trimmed by 4 bases and J by 3 bases, leaving 13 bases between them. The CDR3 is 14 residues long. The CDR3 coding sequence is TGTGCCAGCAGCCCTTCAGGGGAGGACACTGAAGCTTTCTTT. Amino acids: CASSPSGEDTEAFF.

The J gene is TRBJ1-1, the V gene TRBV6-5; no reliable D call. The germline V gene has CDR1 MNHEY and CDR2 SVGAGI. Trimming cost V 6 bases and J 4 bases, with 15 bases left between them. This CDR3 contains 14 residues. This CDR3 is CASRTTLRVTEAFF. CDR3 coding DNA: TGTGCCAGCAGGACGACTCTTCGGGTCACTGAAGCTTTCTTT.

This chain joins TRBV24-1 and TRBJ2-1, with no clear D. The CDR3 extends over 13 amino acids. CDR1 and CDR2 from the germline V gene are KGHDR and SFDVKD. Between the trimmed V and J ends, which lost 8 bases and 3 bases, there was a span of 10 bases. The CDR3 DNA reads TGTGCCACCACCTCTCTCGACTACAATGAGCAGTTCTTC. Translating it yields CATTSLDYNEQFF.

In nucleotides, the CDR3 is TGTGCCAGCAGCTATCCGGCGAACACTGAAGCTTTCTTT. Amino acid sequence: CASSYPANTEAFF. The chain employs TRBV7-8 and TRBJ1-1; D gene unclear. Germline values: CDR1 SGHVS, CDR2 FQNEAQ. This CDR3 is 13 amino acids long. V was clipped by 4 bases and J by 1 base, with 7 bases between them.

This clone was seen only once. The V gene is TRBV6-5, the J gene TRBJ2-1; D might be TRBD2 (5 bases). V was clipped by 5 bases and J by 2 bases, with 10 bases between them. CDR1 MNHEY and CDR2 SVGAGI come from the germline V gene. The CDR3 spans 14 residues. The CDR3 DNA reads TGTGCCAGCAGTAGCGGCAGCCCCTACAATGAGCAGTTCTTC. It is translated as CASSSGSPYNEQFF.

This rearrangement joins TRBV21-1 to TRBJ1-5; TRBD1 is the table's D call and was not checked against the DNA. TRBV21-1 is annotated as a pseudogene. CDR3 length equals 15 residues. The CDR3 sequence is CASSRQVTLNQPQHF. CDR3 nucleotides: TGTGCCAGCAGTCGACAGGTAACCCTTAATCAGCCCCAGCATTTT.

The gene calls are TRBV6-6 and TRBJ1-3; tentative D call: TRBD1 (6 bases). The CDR3 extends over 15 amino acids. In germline, CDR1 is MNHNY, CDR2 SVGAGI (reference sequence). Trimming left V 7 bases short and J 4 bases short, with 17 bases between. CDR3 residues: CASKKDSDRGNTIYF. For the CDR3, the DNA is TGTGCCAGCAAAAAAGACTCTGACAGGGGAAACACCATATATTTT.

This clone was observed a single time. The chain links TRBV9 to TRBJ2-3, with TRBD2 identical over 14 bases. The length of the CDR3 is 18 residues. Germline V gene data show CDR1 as SGDLS and CDR2 as YYNGEE. V lost 0 bases, J lost 2 bases, and 5 bases stayed unmatched. CDR3: CASSVDGLAGGPTDTQYF. The CDR3 bases are TGTGCCAGCAGCGTAGATGGACTAGCGGGAGGCCCCACAGATACGCAGTATTTT.

The chain links TRBV7-6 to TRBJ1-1; maybe TRBD1 (5 bases). This CDR3 is 18 amino acids long. Germline loops: CDR1 SGHVS, CDR2 FNYEAQ. V was clipped by 2 bases and J by 2 bases, with 21 bases between them. The CDR3 DNA follows: TGTGCCAGCAGCTTAAGTATGGCGGGTATTCAGGGCAACACTGAAGCTTTCTTT. It yields the protein CASSLSMAGIQGNTEAFF.

The V call is TRBV18, the J call TRBJ1-3, with D perhaps matching TRBD1 (5 bases). Germline CDR1 reads KGHSH; CDR2 reads LQKENI. The CDR3 extends over 16 amino acids. Trimming left V 3 bases short and J 0 bases short, with 12 bases between. The CDR3 loop reads CASSPSQDHSGNTIYF. The CDR3 nucleotides are TGTGCCAGCTCACCCTCACAGGATCACTCTGGAAACACCATATATTTT.

The rearrangement links TRBV30 to TRBJ2-5, with 7 nucleotides matching TRBD2. This CDR3 region has 14 residues. Germline V gene sequence: CDR1 GTSNPN, CDR2 SVGIG (reference sequence). Losses at the gene ends were 1 base for V and 1 base for J; bases not matched to a gene: 3. CDR3: CAWSAGLLQETQYF. The CDR3 DNA is TGTGCCTGGAGTGCGGGACTACTCCAAGAGACCCAGTACTTC.

The CDR3 loop is CACRTDTSGNTIYF. CDR3 sequence (DNA): TGTGCGTGCCGAACAGACACCTCTGGAAACACCATATATTTT. This chain connects TRBV10-3 to TRBJ1-3; D remains ambiguous. Per the germline V gene, CDR1 is ENHRY and CDR2 is SYGVKD. The CDR3 spans 14 residues.

The rearrangement uses TRBV3-1 (or the pseudogene TRBV3-2) and TRBJ1-6; perhaps TRBD1 as D (6 bases). Germline-derived CDR1 and CDR2 are LGHDT and YNNKEL (reference sequence). The CDR3 extends over 13 amino acids. Trimming pared 4 bases from V and 10 bases from J, leaving 11 bases between. The CDR3 here is CASSPTGQSPLHF. The DNA of the CDR3 is TGTGCCAGCAGCCCCACAGGGCAGTCACCCCTCCACTTT.

This clone was seen once. The genes are TRBV6-1 and TRBJ1-5; D is perhaps TRBD1 (5 bases). Germline CDR1 and CDR2: MNHNS and SASEGT. V shed 1 base and J shed 2 bases, with 9 bases lying between them. The CDR3 consists of 15 residues. In nucleotides, the CDR3 is TGTGCCAGCAGTGAAGTTCTGGGGCGCAATCAGCCCCAGCATTTT. The encoded protein is CASSEVLGRNQPQHF.

The rearrangement uses TRBV7-9 and TRBJ1-3, with unresolved D. V lost 1 base to trimming and J lost 8 bases, with 21 bases between them. Germline V gene data show CDR1 as SEHNR and CDR2 as FQNEAQ (reference sequence). The CDR3 is made up of 17 amino acids. The CDR3 DNA is TGTGCCAGCAGCTTAGTCGATCTAGGTGCAGGAGAAGACACCATATATTTT. Protein: CASSLVDLGAGEDTIYF. The variable domain in full, completed from reference TRBV7-9 and TRBJ1-3, reads DTGVSQNPRHKITKRGQNVTFRCDPISEHNRLYWYRQTLGQGPEFLTYFQNEAQLEKSRLLSDRFSAERPKGSFSTLEIQRTEQGDSAMYLCASSLVDLGAGEDTIYFGEGSWLTVV.

The rearrangement joins TRBV5-8 to TRBJ2-5, with 7 bases fitting TRBD2. V shed 5 bases and J 5 bases; nucleotides not matched to a gene: 12. Germline V lookup: CDR1 SGHTS, CDR2 YDEGEE. The CDR3 loop spans 15 amino acids. The CDR3 DNA reads as TGTGCCAGCAGGTACCTGGGACTATTGAGGGAGACCCAGTACTTC. Its translation is CASRYLGLLRETQYF.

The chain is built from TRBV29-1 and TRBJ2-2; D is possibly TRBD1 or TRBD2 (7 bases each). The V gene's germline CDR1 is SQVTM and CDR2 ANQGSEA. This CDR3 comprises 17 residues. The CDR3 sequence: CRGGRGRGGADTGELFF. For the CDR3, the DNA is TGCCGCGGCGGGCGGGGCAGGGGGGGGGCCGACACCGGGGAGCTGTTTTTT.

The chain recombines TRBV30 with TRBJ1-1; D not certain. The ends were cut back, 4 bases at V and 1 base at J, with 10 bases in the middle. Per the germline V gene, CDR1 is GTSNPN and CDR2 is SVGIG (reference sequence). This CDR3 has 13 residues. The CDR3 DNA reads TGTGCCTGGAAGGAGGGCCCGAACACTGAAGCTTTCTTT. Amino acid sequence: CAWKEGPNTEAFF.

The chain joins TRBV19 to TRBJ2-2, with 7 bases lining up with TRBD2. Germline CDR1 reads LNHDA; CDR2 reads SQIVND (reference sequence). The V gene end was trimmed by 0 bases and the J gene end by 7 bases; junction bases not matched to a gene: 8. The CDR3 consists of 16 residues. In DNA, the CDR3 is TGTGCCAGTAGTATAGAGCTAGCGGTAGACTACGGGGAGCTGTTTTTT. Translation gives CASSIELAVDYGELFF.

This clone is a singleton in its sample. This rearrangement joins TRBV12-3 or TRBV12-4 to TRBJ2-3, with a weak D call TRBD1 (7 bases). Trimming cost V 5 bases and J 6 bases, with 12 bases left between them. The CDR3 sequence is 13 residues long. The CDR3 protein is CASSPPGGDTQYF. DNA of the CDR3: TGTGCCAGCAGTCCCCCAGGGGGGGATACGCAGTATTTT.

J is TRBJ2-3 and V is TRBV27; D not resolved. Trimming pared 4 bases from V and 4 bases from J, leaving 18 bases between. CDR3 length: 16 residues. CDR1 is MNHEY and CDR2 is SMNVEV in the germline V gene (reference sequence). CDR3 sequence (DNA): TGTGCCAGCAGTTCCCTCGTAGGGTGGACGGCAGATACGCAGTATTTT. Translated: CASSSLVGWTADTQYF.

Worth noting for this clone: The same CDR3 is also encoded by other DNA sequences in this sample. The V and J genes are TRBV7-3 and TRBJ2-6; D remains ambiguous. Trimming took off 6 bases at V and 0 bases at J, with 6 bases between the two ends. Germline CDR1 and CDR2: SGHTA and FQGTGA. There are 14 residues in the CDR3. CDR3 DNA sequence: TGTGCCAGCAGTCTTAGCTCTGGGGCCAACGTCCTGACTTTC. Translated: CASSLSSGANVLTF.

CDR3: CASSPGGGETQYF. The CDR3 DNA reads TGTGCCAGCTCACCAGGGGGCGGAGAGACCCAGTACTTC. The chain is built from TRBV18 and TRBJ2-5; a weak D match, TRBD1 (6 bases). V gave up 2 bases and J gave up 4 bases, with 8 bases separating them. Germline V gene lookup returns CDR1 KGHSH and CDR2 LQKENI. The CDR3 is 13 amino acids.

V and J are TRBV5-6 and TRBJ1-5, with TRBD1 as a possible D gene (5 bases). This CDR3 has 14 amino acids. Trimming took off 2 bases at V and 8 bases at J, with 14 bases between the two ends. Germline CDR1 SGHDT, CDR2 YYEEEE. Here the CDR3 reads CASSLSPTGEPQHF. CDR3 coding DNA: TGTGCCAGCAGCTTATCACCCACAGGAGAGCCCCAGCATTTT.

The gene calls are TRBV4-2 and TRBJ1-5; the D is unclear. The CDR3 has 14 residues. Trimming shortened V by 1 base and J by 4 bases, and 8 bases separated the two germline ends. Germline V lookup: CDR1 LGHNA, CDR2 YNFKEQ. DNA of the CDR3: TGTGCCAGCAGCCAAGGCGATAGGAATCAGCCCCAGCATTTT. This gives the protein CASSQGDRNQPQHF.

V gene TRBV9 combines with J gene TRBJ2-7; 8 positions match TRBD2. In germline, CDR1 is SGDLS, CDR2 YYNGEE. The junction had 2 bases not matched to a gene; V was cut back by 0 bases and J by 3 bases. The CDR3 sequence is 14 residues long. The CDR3, as DNA: TGTGCCAGCAGCGTAGCGGGGGGGAACTACGAGCAGTACTTC. Translating it yields CASSVAGGNYEQYF.